This T cell receptor beta chain comes out of a study of T-cell reconstitution after alpha-beta-depleted transplantation in children. V lost 4 bases and J lost 8; bases outside the gene matches: 13. The CDR3 loop spans 17 amino acids. Germline CDR1 reads SGHTA; CDR2 reads FQGTGA. The table lists this clonotype with a few counts. Unique molecular identifiers were used in preparing the TCRbeta library. One entry per CDR3 protein results from TCRdb running MiXCR on the PCR reads. Of over 550,000 distinct CDR3 sequences listed, about 10% are singletons. The material was PBMCs from the stem cell graft donor, obtained from the stem cell graft. This sequence originates from a human donor who donated a stem cell graft to a child with acute myeloid leukemia. V and J are TRBV7-3 and TRBJ2-1, with TRBD2 matching 11 bases. CDR3: CASSSHGRGLAVHEQFF. In nucleotides, the CDR3 is TGTGCCAGCAGCTCCCATGGGAGGGGACTAGCGGTCCATGAGCAGTTCTTC.